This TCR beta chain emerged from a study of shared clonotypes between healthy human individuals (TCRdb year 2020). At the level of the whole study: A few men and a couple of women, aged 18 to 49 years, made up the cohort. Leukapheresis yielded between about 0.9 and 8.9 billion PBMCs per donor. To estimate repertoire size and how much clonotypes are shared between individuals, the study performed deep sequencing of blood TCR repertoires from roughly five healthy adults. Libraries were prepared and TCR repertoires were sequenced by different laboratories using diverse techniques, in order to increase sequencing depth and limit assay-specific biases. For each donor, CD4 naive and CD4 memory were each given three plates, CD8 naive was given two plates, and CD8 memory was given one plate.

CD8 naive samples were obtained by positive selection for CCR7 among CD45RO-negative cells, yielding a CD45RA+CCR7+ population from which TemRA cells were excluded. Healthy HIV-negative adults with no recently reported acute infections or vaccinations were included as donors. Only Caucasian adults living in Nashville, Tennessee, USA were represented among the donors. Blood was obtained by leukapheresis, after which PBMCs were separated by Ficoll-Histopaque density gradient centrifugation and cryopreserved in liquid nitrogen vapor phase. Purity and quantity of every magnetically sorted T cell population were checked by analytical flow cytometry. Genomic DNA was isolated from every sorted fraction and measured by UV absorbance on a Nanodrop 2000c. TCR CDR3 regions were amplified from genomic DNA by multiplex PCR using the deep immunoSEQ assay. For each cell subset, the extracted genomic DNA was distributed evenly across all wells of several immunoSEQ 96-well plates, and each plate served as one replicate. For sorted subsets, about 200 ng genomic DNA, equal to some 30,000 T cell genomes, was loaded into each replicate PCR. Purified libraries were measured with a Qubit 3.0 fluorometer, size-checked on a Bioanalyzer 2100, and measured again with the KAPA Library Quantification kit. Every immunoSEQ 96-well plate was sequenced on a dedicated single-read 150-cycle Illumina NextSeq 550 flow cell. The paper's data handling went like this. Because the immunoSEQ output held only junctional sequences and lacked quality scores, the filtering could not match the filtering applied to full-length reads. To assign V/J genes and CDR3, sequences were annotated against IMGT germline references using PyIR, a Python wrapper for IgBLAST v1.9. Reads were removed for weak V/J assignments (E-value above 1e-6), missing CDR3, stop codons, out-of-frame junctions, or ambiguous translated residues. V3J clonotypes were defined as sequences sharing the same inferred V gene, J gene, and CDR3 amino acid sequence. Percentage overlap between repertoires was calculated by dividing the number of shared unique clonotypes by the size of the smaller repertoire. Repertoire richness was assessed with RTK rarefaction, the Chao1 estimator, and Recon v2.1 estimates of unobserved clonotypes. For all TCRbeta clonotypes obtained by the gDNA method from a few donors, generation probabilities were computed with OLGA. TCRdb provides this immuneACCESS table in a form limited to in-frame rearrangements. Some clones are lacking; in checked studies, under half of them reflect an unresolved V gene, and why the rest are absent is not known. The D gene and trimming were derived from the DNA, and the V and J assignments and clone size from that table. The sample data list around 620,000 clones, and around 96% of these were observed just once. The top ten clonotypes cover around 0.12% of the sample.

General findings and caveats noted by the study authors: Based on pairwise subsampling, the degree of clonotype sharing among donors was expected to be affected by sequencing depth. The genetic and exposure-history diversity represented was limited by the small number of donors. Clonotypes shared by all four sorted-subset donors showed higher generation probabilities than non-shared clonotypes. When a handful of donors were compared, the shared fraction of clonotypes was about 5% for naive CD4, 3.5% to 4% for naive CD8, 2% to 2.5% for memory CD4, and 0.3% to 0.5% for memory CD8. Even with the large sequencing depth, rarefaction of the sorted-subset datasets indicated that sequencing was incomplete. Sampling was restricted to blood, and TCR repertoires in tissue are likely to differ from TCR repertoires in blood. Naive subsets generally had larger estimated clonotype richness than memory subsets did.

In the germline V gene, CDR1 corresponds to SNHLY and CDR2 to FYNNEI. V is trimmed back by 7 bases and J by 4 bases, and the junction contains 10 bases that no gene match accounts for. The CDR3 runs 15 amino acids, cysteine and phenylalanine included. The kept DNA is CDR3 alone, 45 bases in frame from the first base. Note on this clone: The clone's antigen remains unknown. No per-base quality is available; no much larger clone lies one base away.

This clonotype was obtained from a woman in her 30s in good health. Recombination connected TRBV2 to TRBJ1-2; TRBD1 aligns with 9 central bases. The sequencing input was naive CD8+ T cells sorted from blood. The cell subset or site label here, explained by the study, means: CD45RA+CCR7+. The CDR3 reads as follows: CASNRNRGHGYGYTF. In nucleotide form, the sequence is TGTGCCAGCAATCGGAACAGGGGGCACGGCTATGGCTACACCTTC.